This T cell receptor (beta chain) was sequenced for a study of cytomegalovirus exposure and HLA in healthy donors. General study points: The study recorded 150 to 200 TCR beta chains that were cytomegalovirus-associated. Researchers had no immune exposure information except CMV serostatus available.

Each of the donors was a healthy bone marrow donor. For this clone: The target antigen is unknown.

This CDR3 spans 13 amino acids. V was pared by 2 bases and J by 1 base, with 5 bases between. Looked up from germline, CDR1 is PRHDT and CDR2 is FYEKMQ (reference sequence). A multiplex PCR was run with 60 Vbeta primers and 13 Jbeta primers. Only in-frame clones appear in the TCRdb table, and some are missing; sequencing was by immunoSEQ multiplex PCR. The sample has 68,000 or so clones, about four fifths seen once. This sequence joins TRBV13 and TRBJ1-1; the D is unclear. The TCR comes from a woman in her 30s in good health and CMV-seronegative. Material: PBMCs. CDR3 loop: CASSLRGNTEAFF. CDR3 nucleotide sequence: TGTGCCAGCAGCTTACGCGGGAACACTGAAGCTTTCTTT.